The 4 T cell receptor beta chains below come from one sample, sequenced in a study of spatial heterogeneity in lung cancer. TCRdb passed the 5' RACE reads through MiXCR, listing each CDR3 protein once. The repertoire holds approximately 110,000 distinct CDR3 sequences, with about 10% as singletons. The time point is: blood at routine non-recurrence follow-up after resection. The starting material was PBMCs, obtained at follow-up. The receptors stem from a female donor with early-stage non-small cell lung cancer.

Concerning this clonotype: The junction departs from the called germline gene at one end, perhaps through a read error. The rearrangement uses TRBV7-7 and TRBJ2-1; 8 bases map to TRBD2. The CDR3 is 14 residues long. Looked up from germline, CDR1 is SSHAT and CDR2 is FNYEAQ (reference sequence). CDR3 bases: TGTGCTAGCAGCCCCGGGACTAGCTACAATGAGCAGTTCTTC. Its protein product is CASSPGTSYNEQFF.

The gene calls are TRBV29-1 and TRBJ1-1, with TRBD1 as a possible D gene (5 bases). This CDR3 has 12 amino acids. The V end lost 2 bases, the J end lost 4 bases, and 8 bases lay between the germline ends. Germline V CDR1 and CDR2: SQVTM, ANQGSEA. CDR3 in DNA: TGCAGCGTTGAAACAGGAGGCACTGAAGCTTTCTTT. It is translated as CSVETGGTEAFF.

This clonotype was counted between two and nine times. V gene TRBV15 combines with J gene TRBJ2-7; no reliable D call. Trimming removed 7 bases at V and 1 base at J, with 5 bases between. The CDR3 length is 11 residues. CDR1 LNHNV and CDR2 YYDKDF come from the germline V gene (reference sequence). CDR3: CATIPSYEQYV. CDR3 DNA sequence: TGTGCCACCATTCCATCCTACGAGCAGTACGTC.

This clonotype has only a few counts. The CDR3 DNA reads TGTGCCACCAGTGATTTCGACAGGGGCCATGAGCAGTTCTTC. Encoded protein: CATSDFDRGHEQFF. The rearrangement uses TRBV24-1 and TRBJ2-1; 8 positions match TRBD1. The germline V gene has CDR1 KGHDR and CDR2 SFDVKD. The length of the CDR3 is 14 residues. Unmatched junction bases numbered 3, after V lost 1 base and J lost 8 bases.